Sequencing of this T cell receptor beta chain was carried out in a study of shared clonotypes between healthy human individuals. Study-level points and caveats: Among a handful of donors, approximately 5.4% of naive CD4 clonotypes were found in common.

V was shortened by 0 bases and J by 1 base, with 14 bases between the two germline ends. From germline, CDR1 is SGHNT and CDR2 YYREEE (reference sequence). The CDR3 totals 18 residues. Points on this clone: Its antigen is unidentified.

Clones were sequenced by immunoSEQ multiplex PCR, and TCRdb holds only the in-frame ones, with some missing. The profile shows approximately 1.1 million clones, 75% to 85% of them singletons. The origin of this receptor is a man younger than 35 in good health. Some clones in this sample may be carry-over from other donors' samples. The sample was memory CD4+ T cells from PBMCs. The subset denotes: CD45RA-negative fraction. V gene TRBV5-4 combines with J gene TRBJ2-6; unclear D gene. CDR3 nucleotide sequence: TGTGCCAGCAGCTTGGATTTGATGAGAAGATCTGGGGCCAACGTCCTGACTTTC. Protein sequence: CASSLDLMRRSGANVLTF.